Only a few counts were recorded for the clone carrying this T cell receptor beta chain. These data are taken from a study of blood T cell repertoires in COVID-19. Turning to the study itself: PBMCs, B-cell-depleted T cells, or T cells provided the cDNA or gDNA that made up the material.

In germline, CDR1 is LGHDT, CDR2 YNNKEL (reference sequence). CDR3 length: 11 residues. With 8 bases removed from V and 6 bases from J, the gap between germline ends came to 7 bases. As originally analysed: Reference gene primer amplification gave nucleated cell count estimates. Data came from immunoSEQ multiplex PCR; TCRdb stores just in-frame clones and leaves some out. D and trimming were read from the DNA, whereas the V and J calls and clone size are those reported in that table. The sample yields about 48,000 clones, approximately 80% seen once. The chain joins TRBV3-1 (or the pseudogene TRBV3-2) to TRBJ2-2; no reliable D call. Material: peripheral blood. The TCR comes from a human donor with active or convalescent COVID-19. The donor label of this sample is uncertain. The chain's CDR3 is CASRGPGELFF. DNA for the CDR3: TGTGCCAGCCGTGGCCCCGGGGAGCTGTTTTTT.